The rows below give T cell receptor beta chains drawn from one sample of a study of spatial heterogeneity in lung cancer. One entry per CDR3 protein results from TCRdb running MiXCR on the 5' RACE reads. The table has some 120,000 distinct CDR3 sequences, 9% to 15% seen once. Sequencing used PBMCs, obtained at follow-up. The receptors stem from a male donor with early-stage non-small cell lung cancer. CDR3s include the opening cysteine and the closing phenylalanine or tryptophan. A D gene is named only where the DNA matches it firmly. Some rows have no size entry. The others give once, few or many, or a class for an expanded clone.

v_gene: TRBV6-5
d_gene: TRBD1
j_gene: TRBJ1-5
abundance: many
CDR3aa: CASTRGGYQPQHF
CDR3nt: TGTGCCAGCACCAGGGGGGGGTATCAGCCCCAGCATTTT

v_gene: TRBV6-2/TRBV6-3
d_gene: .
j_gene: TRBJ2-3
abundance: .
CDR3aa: CASSYVRDTQYF
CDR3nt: TGTGCCAGCAGTTACGTCAGGGATACGCAGTATTTT

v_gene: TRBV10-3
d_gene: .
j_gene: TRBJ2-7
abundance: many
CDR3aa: CAIGRTDEQYF
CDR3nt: TGTGCCATCGGAAGGACCGACGAGCAGTACTTC

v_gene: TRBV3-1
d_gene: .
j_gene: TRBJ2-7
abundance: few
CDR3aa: CASSQATYEQYF
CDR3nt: TGTGCCAGCAGCCAAGCGACCTACGAGCAGTACTTC

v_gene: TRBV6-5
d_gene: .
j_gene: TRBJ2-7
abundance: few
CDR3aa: CASSLRGEQYF
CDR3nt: TGTGCCAGCAGTCTCAGGGGCGAGCAGTACTTC

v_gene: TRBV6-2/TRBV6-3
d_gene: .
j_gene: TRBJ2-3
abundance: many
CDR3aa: CASSYEVTDTQYF
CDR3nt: TGTGCCAGCAGTTACGAGGTCACAGATACGCAGTATTTT

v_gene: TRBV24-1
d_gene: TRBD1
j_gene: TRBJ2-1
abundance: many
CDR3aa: CATSPPRGIGGENEQFF
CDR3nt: TGTGCCACCAGTCCCCCCAGGGGGATAGGAGGTGAGAATGAGCAGTTCTTC

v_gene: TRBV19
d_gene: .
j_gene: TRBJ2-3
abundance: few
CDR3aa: CASSRMGTSTPTNTQYF
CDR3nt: TGTGCCAGTAGTAGAATGGGGACGTCCACTCCGACTAATACGCAGTATTTT

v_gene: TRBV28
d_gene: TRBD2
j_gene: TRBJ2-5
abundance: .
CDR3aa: CASSGLRLAGGRETQYF
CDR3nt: TGTGCCAGCAGCGGACTTCGACTAGCGGGGGGGCGAGAGACCCAGTACTTC

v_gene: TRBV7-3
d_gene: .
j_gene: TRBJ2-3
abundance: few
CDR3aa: CASSLSASTDTQYF
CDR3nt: TGTGCCAGCAGCTTGTCAGCGAGCACAGATACGCAGTATTTT

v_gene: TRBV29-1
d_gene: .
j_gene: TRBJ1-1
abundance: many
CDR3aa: CSVGLQGLLNTEAFF
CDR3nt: TGCAGCGTTGGCCTACAGGGTTTATTGAACACTGAAGCTTTCTTT

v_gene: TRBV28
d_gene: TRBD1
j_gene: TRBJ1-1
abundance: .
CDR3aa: CASSWTGRTEAFF
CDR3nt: TGTGCCAGCAGTTGGACAGGGAGAACTGAAGCTTTCTTT

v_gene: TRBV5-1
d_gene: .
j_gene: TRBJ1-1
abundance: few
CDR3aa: CASSSPGPMNTEAFF
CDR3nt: TGCGCCAGCAGTTCCCCCGGGCCCATGAACACTGAAGCTTTCTTT

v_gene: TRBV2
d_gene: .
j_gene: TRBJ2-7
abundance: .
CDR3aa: CASTGQRSSYEQYF
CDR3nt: TGTGCCAGCACCGGACAGAGAAGCTCCTACGAGCAGTACTTC

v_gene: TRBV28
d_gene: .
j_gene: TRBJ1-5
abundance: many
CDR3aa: CASSLPGGGNQPQHF
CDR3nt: TGTGCCAGCAGTTTACCGGGAGGTGGCAATCAGCCCCAGCATTTT

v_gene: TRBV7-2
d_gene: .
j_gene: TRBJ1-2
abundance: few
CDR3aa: CASSLGPGGVDGYTF
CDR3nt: TGTGCCAGCAGCCTAGGTCCGGGTGGGGTTGATGGCTACACCTTC

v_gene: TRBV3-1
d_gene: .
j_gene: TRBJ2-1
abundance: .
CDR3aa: CASSQSYEQFF
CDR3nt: TGTGCCAGCAGCCAGAGTTATGAGCAGTTCTTC

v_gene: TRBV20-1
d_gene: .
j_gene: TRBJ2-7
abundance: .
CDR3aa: CTPGTKNTYEQYF
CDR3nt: TGCACCCCCGGGACAAAGAATACCTACGAGCAGTACTTC

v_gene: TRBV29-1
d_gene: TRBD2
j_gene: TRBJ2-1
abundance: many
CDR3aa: CSVQGGGLNEQFF
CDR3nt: TGCAGCGTCCAAGGCGGGGGGCTCAATGAGCAGTTCTTC

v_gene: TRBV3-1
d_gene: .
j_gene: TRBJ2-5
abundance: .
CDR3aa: CASSPRTVEETQYF
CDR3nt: TGTGCCAGCAGCCCTCGGACAGTCGAAGAGACCCAGTACTTC

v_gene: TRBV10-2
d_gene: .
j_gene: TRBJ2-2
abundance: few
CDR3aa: CASSVNTNTGELFF
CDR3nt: TGCGCCAGCAGTGTAAACACTAACACCGGGGAGCTGTTTTTT

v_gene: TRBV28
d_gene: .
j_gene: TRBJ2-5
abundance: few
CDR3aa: CASSPGGQGRKTQYF
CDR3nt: TGTGCCAGCAGCCCCGGGGGCCAAGGGAGGAAGACCCAGTACTTC

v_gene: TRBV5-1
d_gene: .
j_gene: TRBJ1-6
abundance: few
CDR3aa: CASSLEAVSSPLHF
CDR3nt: TGCGCCAGCAGCTTGGAGGCAGTATCTTCACCCCTCCACTTT

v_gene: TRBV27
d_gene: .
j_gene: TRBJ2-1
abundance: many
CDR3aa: CASSQQGNEQFF
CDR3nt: TGTGCCAGCAGCCAACAGGGTAATGAGCAGTTCTTC

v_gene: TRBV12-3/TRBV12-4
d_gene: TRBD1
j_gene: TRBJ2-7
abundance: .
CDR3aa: CASSPRDREYEQYF
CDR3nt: TGTGCCAGCAGCCCCCGGGACAGGGAATACGAGCAGTACTTC

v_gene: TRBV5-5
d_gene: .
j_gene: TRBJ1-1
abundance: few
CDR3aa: CASSLGELTEAFF
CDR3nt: TGTGCCAGCAGCTTGGGAGAACTGACGGAAGCTTTCTTT

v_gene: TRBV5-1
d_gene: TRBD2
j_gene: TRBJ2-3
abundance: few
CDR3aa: CASSLRASGISGTDTQYF
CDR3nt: TGCGCCAGCAGCTTGAGGGCTAGCGGGATTTCAGGCACAGATACGCAGTATTTT

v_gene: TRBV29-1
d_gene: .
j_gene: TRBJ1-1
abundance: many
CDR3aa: CSVVRGMNTEAFF
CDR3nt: TGCAGCGTTGTTAGGGGGATGAACACTGAAGCTTTCTTT

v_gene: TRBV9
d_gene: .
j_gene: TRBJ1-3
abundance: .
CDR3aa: CASSVAGQGAGNTIYF
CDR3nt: TGTGCCAGCAGCGTAGCTGGGCAGGGCGCTGGAAACACCATATATTTT

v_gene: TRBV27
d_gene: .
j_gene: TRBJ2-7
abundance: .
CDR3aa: CASSLRRLGEQYF
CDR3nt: TGTGCCAGCAGTTTACGAAGACTTGGAGAGCAGTACTTC

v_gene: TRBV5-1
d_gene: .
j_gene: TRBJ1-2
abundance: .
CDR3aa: CASSLRGPGYTF
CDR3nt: TGCGCCAGCAGCTTGCGGGGCCCTGGCTACACCTTC

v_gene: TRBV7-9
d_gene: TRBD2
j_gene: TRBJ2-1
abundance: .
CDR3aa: CASSLTSGYNEQFF
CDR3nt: TGTGCCAGCAGCTTGACTAGCGGGTACAATGAGCAGTTCTTC

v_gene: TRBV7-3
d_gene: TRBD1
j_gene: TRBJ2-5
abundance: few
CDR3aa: CASSLSNRGEETQYF
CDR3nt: TGTGCCAGCAGCTTATCAAACAGGGGAGAAGAGACCCAGTACTTC

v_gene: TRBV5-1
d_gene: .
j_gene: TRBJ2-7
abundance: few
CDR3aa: CASSLNQGRYEQYF
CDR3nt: TGCGCCAGCAGCCTGAACCAGGGACGTTACGAGCAGTACTTC

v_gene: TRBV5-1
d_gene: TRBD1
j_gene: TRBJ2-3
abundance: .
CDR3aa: CASSPGQGASPFTDTQYF
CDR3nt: TGCGCCAGCAGTCCTGGACAGGGGGCCTCACCATTCACAGATACGCAGTATTTT

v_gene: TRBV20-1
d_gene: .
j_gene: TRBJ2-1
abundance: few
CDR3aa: CSARPPLGDEQFF
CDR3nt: TGCAGTGCTAGACCCCCCTTAGGAGATGAGCAGTTCTTC

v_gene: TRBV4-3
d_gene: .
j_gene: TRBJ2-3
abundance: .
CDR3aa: CASSGGGVRTDTQYF
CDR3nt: TGCGCCAGCAGTGGAGGGGGTGTAAGAACAGATACGCAGTATTTT

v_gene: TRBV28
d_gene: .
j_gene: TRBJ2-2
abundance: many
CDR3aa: CASSSRWAAGELFF
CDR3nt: TGTGCCAGCAGTTCCCGATGGGCCGCCGGGGAGCTGTTTTTT

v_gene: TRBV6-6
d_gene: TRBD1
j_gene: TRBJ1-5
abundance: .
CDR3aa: CASNYNRGGDSNQPQHF
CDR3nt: TGTGCCAGCAACTATAACAGGGGAGGAGATAGCAATCAGCCCCAGCATTTT

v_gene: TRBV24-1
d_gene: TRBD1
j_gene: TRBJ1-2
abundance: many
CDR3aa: CATSEPGTGFGYTF
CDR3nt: TGTGCCACCAGTGAACCCGGGACAGGGTTTGGCTACACCTTC

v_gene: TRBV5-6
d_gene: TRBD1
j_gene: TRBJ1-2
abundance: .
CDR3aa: CASSSTLRTGEDYGYTF
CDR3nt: TGTGCCAGCAGCTCCACATTAAGGACAGGGGAGGACTATGGCTACACCTTC

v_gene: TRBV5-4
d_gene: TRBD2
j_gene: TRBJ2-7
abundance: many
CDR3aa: CASSLGTSGGAYEQYF
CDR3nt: TGTGCCAGCAGCTTGGGAACTAGCGGGGGGGCCTACGAGCAGTACTTC

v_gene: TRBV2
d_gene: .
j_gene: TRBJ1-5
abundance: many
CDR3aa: CASRTGRGFQPQHF
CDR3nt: TGTGCCAGCAGGACGGGCAGGGGATTTCAGCCCCAGCATTTT

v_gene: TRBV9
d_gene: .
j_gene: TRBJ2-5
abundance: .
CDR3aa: CASSVTGQETQYF
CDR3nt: TGTGCCAGCAGCGTTACAGGTCAAGAGACCCAGTACTTC

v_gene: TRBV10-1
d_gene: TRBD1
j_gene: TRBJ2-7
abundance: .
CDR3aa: CASSGRTGDSYEQYF
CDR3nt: TGCGCCAGCAGTGGTAGGACAGGGGACTCCTACGAGCAGTACTTC

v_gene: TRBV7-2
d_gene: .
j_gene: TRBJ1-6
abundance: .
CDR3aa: CASSPPGGSSPLHF
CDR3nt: TGTGCCAGCAGCCCCCCGGGAGGATCCTCACCCCTCCACTTT

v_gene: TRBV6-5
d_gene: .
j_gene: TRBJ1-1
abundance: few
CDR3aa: CASSYPGSEAFF
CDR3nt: TGTGCCAGCAGTTACCCCGGCAGCGAAGCTTTCTTT

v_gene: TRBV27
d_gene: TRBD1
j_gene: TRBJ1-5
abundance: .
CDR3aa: CASSPDRSLMSNQPQHF
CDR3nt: TGTGCCAGCAGTCCGGACAGGTCCCTTATGAGCAATCAGCCCCAGCATTTT

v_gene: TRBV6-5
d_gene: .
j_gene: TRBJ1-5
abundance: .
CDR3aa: CASSSQSRQPQHF
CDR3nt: TGTGCCAGCAGTTCTCAGAGTCGCCAGCCCCAGCATTTT

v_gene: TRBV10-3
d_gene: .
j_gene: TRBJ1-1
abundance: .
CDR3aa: CAISDSLEIEAFF
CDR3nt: TGTGCCATCAGTGACTCGCTAGAGATTGAAGCTTTCTTT

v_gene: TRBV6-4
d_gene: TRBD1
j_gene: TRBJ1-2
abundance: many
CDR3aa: CASSDSALDRGLDGYTF
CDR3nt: TGTGCCAGCAGTGACTCGGCATTGGACAGGGGGCTGGATGGCTACACCTTC

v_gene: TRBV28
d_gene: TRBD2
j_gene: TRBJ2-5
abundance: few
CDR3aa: CASRVAGGQETQYF
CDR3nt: TGTGCCAGCAGGGTAGCGGGGGGGCAAGAGACCCAGTACTTC

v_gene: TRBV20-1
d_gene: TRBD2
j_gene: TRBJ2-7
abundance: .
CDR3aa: CSARVTSGIYEQYF
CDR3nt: TGCAGTGCTAGAGTAACTAGCGGGATCTACGAGCAGTACTTC

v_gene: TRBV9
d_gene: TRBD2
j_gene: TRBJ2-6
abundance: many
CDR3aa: CASSTTSGISGANVLTF
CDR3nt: TGTGCCAGCAGCACCACTAGCGGTATCTCTGGGGCCAACGTCCTGACTTTC

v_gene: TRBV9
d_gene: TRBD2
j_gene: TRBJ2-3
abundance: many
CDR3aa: CASSATTTSGNTQYF
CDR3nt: TGTGCCAGCAGCGCCACTACGACTAGCGGAAATACGCAGTATTTT

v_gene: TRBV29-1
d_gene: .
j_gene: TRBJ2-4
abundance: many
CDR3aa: CSVALGNIQYF
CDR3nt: TGCAGCGTCGCCCTCGGGAACATTCAGTACTTC

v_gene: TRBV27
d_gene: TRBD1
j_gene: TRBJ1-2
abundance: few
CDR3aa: CASSLTRRQGVTNYGYTF
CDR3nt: TGTGCCAGCAGTTTAACCCGGCGACAGGGAGTAACTAACTATGGCTACACCTTC